This entry lists 10 T cell receptor beta chains sequenced from one sample in a study of blood T cell repertoires in COVID-19. Only in-frame clones appear in the TCRdb table, and some are missing; sequencing was by immunoSEQ multiplex PCR. The sample consists of 50,000 to 65,000 clones, 80% to 90% of them appearing once. What was sequenced was peripheral blood. The receptor set was obtained from a man aged 55 to 69 with active COVID-19.

This chain links TRBV4-1 with TRBJ2-1; 11 nucleotides agree with TRBD2. In germline, CDR1 is MGHRA, CDR2 YSYEKL. This CDR3 has 17 residues. The trim removed 0 bases at V and 4 bases at J, leaving 5 bases unmatched. The CDR3 protein is CASSQDSGRAGYNEQFF. DNA of the CDR3: TGCGCCAGCAGCCAAGATAGCGGGAGGGCCGGGTACAATGAGCAGTTCTTC.

The V and J genes are TRBV28 and TRBJ2-2; 15 bases line up with TRBD2. This CDR3 is built from 15 residues. The germline V gene encodes CDR1 MDHEN and CDR2 SYDVKM. Trimming at V came to 6 bases and at J to 5 bases, leaving 1 base not matched to a gene. Written as DNA, the CDR3 is TGTGCCAGCAGGGGACTAGCGGGAGGAACCGGGGAGCTGTTTTTT. Its protein product is CASRGLAGGTGELFF. The full variable domain, rest sourced from reference TRBV28 and TRBJ2-2, is DVKVTQSSRYLVKRTGEKVFLECVQDMDHENMFWYRQDPGLGLRLIYFSYDVKMKEKGDIPEGYSVSREKKERFSLILESASTNQTSMYLCASRGLAGGTGELFFGEGSRLTVL.

The rearrangement links TRBV3-1 (or the pseudogene TRBV3-2) to TRBJ2-1; D is perhaps TRBD1 (6 bases). The CDR3 spans 12 residues. Trimming removed 5 bases at V and 6 bases at J, with 8 bases between. Germline V lookup: CDR1 LGHDT, CDR2 YNNKEL (reference sequence). For the CDR3, the DNA is TGTGCCAGCAGCTCACAGGGCAATGAGCAGTTCTTC. Translation gives CASSSQGNEQFF.

The chain has TRBV30 and TRBJ2-7; tentatively, D is TRBD1 (5 bases). The CDR3 has 11 amino acids. CDR1 GTSNPN and CDR2 SVGIG come from the germline V gene (reference sequence). V lost 7 bases to trimming and J lost 6 bases, with 13 bases between them. The CDR3 DNA reads as TGTGCCTTATGGGGCCCGGGCGAGCAGTACTTC. Translation gives CALWGPGEQYF.

This chain uses TRBV27 with TRBJ2-1; TRBD2 matches 12 bases. Trimming took 3 bases from V and 7 from J; bases not matched to a gene: 1. Germline V gives CDR1 MNHEY, CDR2 SMNVEV (reference sequence). The CDR3 has 14 residues. CDR3 loop: CASSLGLAGNEQFF. The CDR3 DNA reads TGTGCCAGCAGTTTGGGACTAGCGGGTAATGAGCAGTTCTTC.

This clone was seen once. This chain links TRBV4-2 with TRBJ2-1, with 15 bases identical to TRBD2. The CDR3 has 16 residues. The V segment lost 5 bases and the J segment 8 bases; nucleotides outside the gene matches: 7. Looked up from germline, CDR1 is LGHNA and CDR2 is YNFKEQ. The CDR3 spells CASSAGLAGGDDEQFF. In DNA, the CDR3 is TGTGCCAGCAGCGCGGGACTAGCGGGAGGTGACGATGAGCAGTTCTTC.

V and J are TRBV5-1 and TRBJ2-3; D is perhaps TRBD2 (7 bases). The V end was cut by 6 bases, the J end by 0 bases, with 20 bases between. Germline CDR1 SGHRS, CDR2 YFSETQ. This CDR3 is built from 17 residues. CDR3 nucleotides: TGCGCCAGCACCGGGGGCTCTAGCGGACATAGCACAGATACGCAGTATTTT. Amino acids: CASTGGSSGHSTDTQYF.

The chain carries TRBV5-4 and TRBJ1-4; 8 bases are a match to TRBD1. The CDR3 is 17 amino acids. Unmatched junction bases numbered 4, after V lost 0 bases and J lost 0 bases. Germline V CDR1 and CDR2: SGHNT, YYREEE (reference sequence). CDR3 protein: CASSLAGTGATNEKLFF. DNA of the CDR3: TGTGCCAGCAGCTTGGCCGGGACAGGAGCAACTAATGAAAAACTGTTTTTT.

The genes are TRBV7-8 and TRBJ2-3; 11 bases match TRBD2. Germline loops: CDR1 SGHVS, CDR2 FQNEAQ. The CDR3 sequence is 15 residues long. The V gene end was trimmed by 6 bases and the J gene end by 0 bases; junction bases not matched to a gene: 2. CDR3 DNA sequence: TGTGCCAGCAGACTAGCGGGAGTTAGCACAGATACGCAGTATTTT. This encodes CASRLAGVSTDTQYF.

The CDR3 protein is CASSLMGQGTGNTIYF. As DNA, the CDR3 is TGTGCCAGCAGCTTAATGGGACAGGGGACCGGAAACACCATATATTTT. This chain links TRBV7-3 with TRBJ1-3; 10 positions agree with TRBD1. Germline V CDR1 and CDR2: SGHTA, FQGTGA. The V segment lost 1 base and the J segment 4 bases; nucleotides outside the gene matches: 4. This CDR3 is built from 16 residues.